A selection of T cell receptor beta chains follows, all from one sample in a study of T cell repertoires in cytomegalovirus infection. Each CDR3 protein is one row after TCRdb ran MiXCR on the reads. The sample comprises 200,000 to 250,000 distinct CDR3 sequences, approximately 22% of which are singletons, and 15% to 20% rests with the top ten. The sample was CD8+ T cells from PBMCs. These receptors all stem from a human donor in good health (CMV status not recorded). Some clones in this sample may be carry-over from other donors' samples. Both conserved end residues are part of each CDR3. D genes are given only for firm matches. Size values are once, few and many counts, or a class for expanded clones, and some rows have none.

DNA	CDR3	V	J	size	D
TGCAGTGCTCGGACAGGGGAAAACATTCAGTACTTC	CSARTGENIQYF	TRBV20-1	TRBJ2-4	few	TRBD1
TGCAGCGTGTCCCAGACGGAGCACAATGAGCAGTTCTTC	CSVSQTEHNEQFF	TRBV29-1	TRBJ2-1	few	-
TGTGCCAGCAGTTTATTCGTCCCGGGGGCCTTATACAATGAGCAGTTCTTC	CASSLFVPGALYNEQFF	TRBV28	TRBJ2-1	-	-
TGTGCCAGCAGTTACGGCTGGGACAATGAGCAGTTCTTC	CASSYGWDNEQFF	TRBV12-3/TRBV12-4	TRBJ2-1	few	-
TGTGCCAGCAGACGGGGCGAGATGGGGACCCAGTACTTC	CASRRGEMGTQYF	TRBV12-3/TRBV12-4	TRBJ2-5	many	-
TGTGCCAGCAGTCCGACAGGGGGTTCCGGGGAGCTGTTTTTT	CASSPTGGSGELFF	TRBV6-2/TRBV6-3	TRBJ2-2	-	TRBD1
TGTGCCATCAGTGAGTCGGCTACAGATACGCAGTATTTT	CAISESATDTQYF	TRBV10-3	TRBJ2-3	few	-
TGTGCCAGCAGCAAAACAGGACTAGCGGGGGGAGCCGGGGAGCTGTTTTTT	CASSKTGLAGGAGELFF	TRBV7-2	TRBJ2-2	many	TRBD2
TGTGCCAGCAGCTACAAGAACACTGAAGCTTTCTTT	CASSYKNTEAFF	TRBV7-9	TRBJ1-1	-	-
TGTGCCAGTTTACGGACAGATTCAACTAATGAAAAACTGTTTTTT	CASLRTDSTNEKLFF	TRBV19	TRBJ1-4	few	-
TGTGCCAGCAGCTTAGAGGGGGCCGGAGGCTACACCTTC	CASSLEGAGGYTF	TRBV7-9	TRBJ1-2	few	TRBD1
TGTGCCAGTAGTATCTCCAGGCTAGCGGGGGGACTCGACACCCCTGAGCAGTTCTTC	CASSISRLAGGLDTPEQFF	TRBV19	TRBJ2-1	-	TRBD2
TGTGCCAGCAGCCAGACAGGGAACACTGAAGCTTTCTTT	CASSQTGNTEAFF	TRBV7-6	TRBJ1-1	few	-
TGTGCCAGCAGCCCAGCCGGGGGGCCCTCCTACGAGCAGTACTTC	CASSPAGGPSYEQYF	TRBV7-8	TRBJ2-7	few	-
TGTGCCAGCAGTGAGTCGTCTAAGAGCTCCTACAATGAGCAGTTCTTC	CASSESSKSSYNEQFF	TRBV2	TRBJ2-1	-	-
TGTGCCAGCAGCTTAGAAAGGGCGTCTTCCTACGAGCAGTACTTC	CASSLERASSYEQYF	TRBV7-2	TRBJ2-7	-	-
TGCGCCAGCAGCCAAGATGAGGCTAAACAGCCCCAGCATTTT	CASSQDEAKQPQHF	TRBV4-1	TRBJ1-5	many	-
TGTGCCAGCAGCCCCCCTGCAGCCTACGAGCAGTACTTC	CASSPPAAYEQYF	TRBV7-9	TRBJ2-7	-	-
TGTGCCAGCAGCGTAGGCGGCGCGAACACCGGGGAGCTGTTTTTT	CASSVGGANTGELFF	TRBV9	TRBJ2-2	few	-
TGTGCCAGCAGCTCCCGCTGGGGTGCGACAGATACGCAGTATTTT	CASSSRWGATDTQYF	TRBV5-5	TRBJ2-3	-	-
TGTGCCAGCAGTTTAGTCCAGGGAAGCACAGATACGCAGTATTTT	CASSLVQGSTDTQYF	TRBV28	TRBJ2-3	-	-
TGTGCCAGCAGCCCCGACAGGGGGCTCGCCGGGGAGCTGTTTTTT	CASSPDRGLAGELFF	TRBV7-9	TRBJ2-2	many	TRBD1
TGCAGTGCTACGGAAGGGGGGGATACGCAGTATTTT	CSATEGGDTQYF	TRBV20-1	TRBJ2-3	few	-
TGTGCCAGCAGCACCATTAGCCGGGGGGGGCCCAATGAGCAGTTCTTC	CASSTISRGGPNEQFF	TRBV27	TRBJ2-1	-	TRBD2
TGTGCCAGCAGCTTAGCGGGCAACTCTGGGGCCAACGTCCTGACTTTC	CASSLAGNSGANVLTF	TRBV7-9	TRBJ2-6	many	-
TGTGCCAGCAGCTCCGGACTAGCGGGGGGGCCTTATAAGCAGTTCTTC	CASSSGLAGGPYKQFF	TRBV7-9	TRBJ2-1	few	TRBD2
TGCGCCAGCAGCTTGGTCCGCCTGGGGAACGAGCAGTACTTC	CASSLVRLGNEQYF	TRBV5-1	TRBJ2-7	few	-
TGTGCGAGTGCTACGGGCGGCACGAACACCGGGGAGCTGTTTTTT	CASATGGTNTGELFF	TRBV7-6	TRBJ2-2	many	-
TGTGCCAGCAGGGCAGGGGGCTGGACTGAAGCTTTCTTT	CASRAGGWTEAFF	TRBV12-3/TRBV12-4	TRBJ1-1	-	TRBD1
TGCAGTGCTAGGGGACTAGCGGGCACCACAGATACGCAGTATTTT	CSARGLAGTTDTQYF	TRBV20-1	TRBJ2-3	-	TRBD2
TGCGCCAGCAGCTTGGAAGGACGGCAGAGGGAGACCCAGTACTTC	CASSLEGRQRETQYF	TRBV5-1	TRBJ2-5	-	-
TGTGCCAGCAGCTCCAGCGGCCAGGGCTCTGAAGCTTTCTTT	CASSSSGQGSEAFF	TRBV7-8	TRBJ1-1	many	-
TGTGCCAGCTCTCCCGGACTGGATGAGCAGTTCTTC	CASSPGLDEQFF	TRBV18	TRBJ2-1	-	-
TGCAGTGCAGGGCCCTCGTTCTGGGGGCAGTTCTTC	CSAGPSFWGQFF	TRBV20-1	TRBJ2-1	-	-
TGTGCCAGCAGTTTGGGTCAGGGGGCGGTTTACGAGCAGTACTTC	CASSLGQGAVYEQYF	TRBV5-1	TRBJ2-7	-	TRBD1
TGTGCCAGCAGGGTCTTAATAGGCGGGAAGGGAGAGACCCAGTACTTC	CASRVLIGGKGETQYF	TRBV2	TRBJ2-5	few	-
TGTGCCAGCAGCCCCTGGGGAGGCCCAGCGCAGTATTTT	CASSPWGGPAQYF	TRBV14	TRBJ2-3	-	-